A selection of T cell receptor beta chains follows, all from one sample in a study of blood T cell repertoires in COVID-19. Repertoires were generated with immunoSEQ multiplex PCR, while TCRdb's copy carries only in-frame clones and drops some. The data contain over 100,000 clones, less than 85% of them singletons. The sample taken for sequencing was peripheral blood. All receptors derive from a human donor in a cohort sampled during active or convalescent COVID-19. Each CDR3 is given with its conserved first and last residue. The D gene is left open where the match is weak. Size tells how often a clone was seen (once, few, many) or the class of an expanded clone, and some rows leave it out.

>TRBV30|12|TRBJ1-5|NA|NA
CAWSRLGLKQHF
TGTGCCTGGAGTCGTTTGGGCTTAAAACAGCATTTT
>TRBV6-4|12|TRBJ1-1|NA|NA
CATRGTNTEAFF
TGTGCCACAAGAGGAACGAACACTGAAGCTTTCTTT
>TRBV19|14|TRBJ1-6|NA|NA
CASSFGTPFSPLHF
TGTGCCAGTAGCTTCGGGACACCATTTTCACCCCTCCACTTT
>TRBV4-1|17|TRBJ2-3|NA|few
CASSQGSSAVGTDTQYF
TGCGCCAGCAGCCAAGGGTCTAGCGCCGTTGGAACAGATACGCAGTATTTT
>TRBV19|15|TRBJ1-5|TRBD1|NA
CASHSGTGKNQPQHF
TGTGCCAGCCACTCGGGGACAGGGAAAAATCAGCCCCAGCATTTT
>TRBV2|14|TRBJ2-2|NA|NA
CASRPDKNTGELFF
TGTGCCAGCAGGCCTGACAAGAACACCGGGGAGCTGTTTTTT
>TRBV9|15|TRBJ1-4|NA|NA
CASSDHDSLFEKLFF
TGTGCCAGCAGCGACCACGACAGTCTCTTTGAAAAACTGTTTTTT
>TRBV7-3|15|TRBJ1-3|NA|NA
CASSFDGSSGNTIYF
TGTGCCAGCAGCTTCGATGGCAGCTCTGGAAACACCATATATTTT
>TRBV11-2|16|TRBJ2-2|TRBD2|once
CASSLVLAANTGELFF
TGTGCCAGCAGCTTAGTACTAGCGGCGAACACCGGGGAGCTGTTTTTT
>TRBV19|16|TRBJ2-1|TRBD2|NA
CASSTQTSGSYNEQFF
TGTGCCAGTAGTACACAGACTAGCGGATCCTACAATGAGCAGTTCTTC
>TRBV10-2|14|TRBJ1-1|TRBD1|NA
CASSDTGGDTEAFF
TGCGCCAGCAGTGACACAGGGGGGGACACTGAAGCTTTCTTT
>TRBV29-1|15|TRBJ2-1|TRBD2|NA
CSVSGGESSYNEQFF
TGCAGCGTTAGCGGGGGGGAAAGCTCCTACAATGAGCAGTTCTTC
>TRBV6-5|15|TRBJ1-1|NA|once
CASSYTRTVNTEAFF
TGTGCCAGCAGTTACACGCGGACAGTCAACACTGAAGCTTTCTTT
>TRBV29-1|14|TRBJ2-7|NA|NA
CSVEGGESSYEQYF
TGCAGCGTTGAAGGGGGCGAGAGCTCCTACGAGCAGTACTTC
>TRBV7-2|14|TRBJ1-1|NA|few
CASSLDGGQREAFF
TGTGCCAGCAGCTTAGACGGAGGACAGCGTGAAGCTTTCTTT
>TRBV12-3/TRBV12-4|12|TRBJ2-1|TRBD2|NA
CASTGGGNEQFF
TGTGCCAGCACGGGGGGGGGCAATGAGCAGTTCTTC
>TRBV5-1|14|TRBJ2-7|TRBD1|NA
CASSRGDRGYEQYF
TGCGCCAGCAGCCGGGGGGACAGGGGCTACGAGCAGTACTTC
>TRBV24-1|17|TRBJ2-3|TRBD1|once
CATSDGYGTGSTDTQYF
TGTGCCACCAGTGATGGGTATGGGACAGGGTCCACAGATACGCAGTATTTT
>TRBV11-3|15|TRBJ1-5|NA|NA
CASSPHCGGHQPQHF
TGTGCCAGCAGCCCTCACTGCGGGGGGCATCAGCCCCAGCATTTT
>TRBV7-9|13|TRBJ1-5|NA|NA
CASSFSGGQPQHF
TGTGCCAGCAGCTTTTCCGGTGGTCAGCCCCAGCATTTT
>TRBV4-3|17|TRBJ2-3|NA|few
CASSSSPAGQITDTQYF
TGCGCCAGCAGCTCCAGCCCAGCGGGACAAATTACAGATACGCAGTATTTT
>TRBV4-1|15|TRBJ2-2|TRBD1|few
CASSRGQGNTGELFF
TGCGCCAGCAGCCGAGGACAGGGTAACACCGGGGAGCTGTTTTTT
>TRBV5-4|15|TRBJ2-7|NA|NA
CASSSGLAGPYEQYF
TGTGCCAGCAGCTCCGGTTTGGCGGGGCCCTACGAGCAGTACTTC
>TRBV6-1|14|TRBJ2-7|TRBD1|few
CASSDQTGGYEQYF
TGTGCCAGCAGTGACCAGACAGGGGGCTACGAGCAGTACTTC
>TRBV7-2|15|TRBJ2-1|NA|NA
CASSSVWTVYNEQFF
TGTGCCAGCAGCTCGGTTTGGACTGTCTACAATGAGCAGTTCTTC
>TRBV2|16|TRBJ1-5|NA|NA
CASSEEGQTGNQPQHF
TGTGCCAGCAGTGAGGAGGGGCAGACGGGCAATCAGCCCCAGCATTTT
>TRBV6-1|14|TRBJ2-5|NA|NA
CASRAGGNQETQYF
TGTGCCAGCAGGGCTGGGGGGAACCAAGAGACCCAGTACTTC
>TRBV7-2|15|TRBJ2-5|TRBD1|NA
CASSSGQARGETQYF
TGTGCCAGCAGCTCAGGACAGGCCAGGGGAGAGACCCAGTACTTC
>TRBV11-2|15|TRBJ1-6|TRBD1|NA
CASSSLRGQNSPLHF
TGTGCCAGCAGCTCGCTCAGGGGGCAGAATTCACCCCTCCACTTT
>TRBV7-2|13|TRBJ1-2|TRBD1|NA
CASSQVGTGESTF
TGTGCCAGCAGCCAAGTGGGGACAGGGGAAAGTACCTTC
>TRBV6-6|14|TRBJ2-7|NA|NA
CASSYRSRSYEQYF
TGTGCCAGCAGTTACAGGTCCAGGTCCTACGAGCAGTACTTC
>TRBV7-2|14|TRBJ2-7|TRBD1|NA
CASSSRDRTEEQYF
TGTGCCAGCAGCTCTCGGGACAGGACGGAGGAGCAGTACTTC
>TRBV30|14|TRBJ2-1|TRBD2|once
CAWRGSGSVNEQFF
TGTGCCTGGAGAGGTAGCGGGAGCGTTAATGAGCAGTTCTTC
>TRBV7-9|14|TRBJ2-7|NA|NA
CASSLAQPNYEQYF
TGTGCCAGCAGCTTAGCACAGCCCAATTACGAGCAGTACTTC
>TRBV24-1|13|TRBJ2-2|NA|NA
CATSTTNTGELFF
TGTGCCACCTCCACAACGAACACCGGGGAGCTGTTTTTT
>TRBV9|14|TRBJ1-3|NA|NA
CASSVQISGNTIYF
TGTGCCAGCAGCGTCCAAATCTCTGGAAACACCATATATTTT
>TRBV11-2|16|TRBJ1-4|NA|NA
CASSLSGGRFGEKLFF
TGTGCCAGCAGCTTATCAGGAGGAAGATTTGGTGAAAAACTGTTTTTT
>TRBV5-6|15|TRBJ2-7|TRBD2|few
CASSLIASGSLEQYF
TGTGCCAGCAGCTTGATTGCTAGCGGGAGTCTCGAGCAGTACTTC
>TRBV10-3|14|TRBJ1-2|NA|few
CAISESVFNYGYTF
TGTGCCATCAGTGAATCAGTATTTAACTATGGCTACACCTTC
>TRBV7-2|18|TRBJ1-5|NA|NA
CASSRLPGGGGSNQPQHF
TGTGCCAGCAGCCGCCTGCCGGGGGGCGGAGGGAGCAATCAGCCCCAGCATTTT
>TRBV5-4|13|TRBJ2-7|TRBD2|NA
CASSLAGTKEQYF
TGTGCCAGCAGCTTAGCCGGGACTAAAGAGCAGTACTTC
>TRBV6-2/TRBV6-3|13|TRBJ1-2|NA|NA
CASSYLTGEGYTF
TGTGCCAGCAGTTACTTGACGGGGGAAGGCTACACCTTC
>TRBV2|14|TRBJ1-3|TRBD1|NA
CASSGTGSYHTIYF
TGTGCCAGCAGTGGGACAGGATCTTATCACACCATATATTTT
>TRBV30|15|TRBJ2-1|TRBD2|few
CAWGGLAGAYNEQFF
TGTGCCTGGGGCGGACTAGCGGGGGCCTACAATGAGCAGTTCTTC
>TRBV6-5|13|TRBJ1-2|NA|NA
CASSYWGQHGYTF
TGTGCCAGCAGTTATTGGGGGCAGCATGGCTACACCTTC
>TRBV5-1|15|TRBJ2-3|NA|NA
CASSLVPEERYTQYF
TGCGCCAGCAGCTTGGTCCCGGAAGAGCGATATACGCAGTATTTT
>TRBV7-8|17|TRBJ2-7|NA|NA
CASSLWLVGQGFYEQYF
TGTGCCAGCAGCTTATGGCTAGTGGGGCAGGGTTTTTACGAGCAGTACTTC
>TRBV7-9|14|TRBJ2-5|TRBD1|NA
CASRGGQDQETQYF
TGTGCCAGCAGGGGGGGACAGGACCAAGAGACCCAGTACTTC
>TRBV2|15|TRBJ2-1|NA|few
CASSELGGGGNEQFF
TGTGCCAGCAGTGAATTGGGGGGAGGGGGCAATGAGCAGTTCTTC
>TRBV5-1|15|TRBJ2-3|TRBD2|NA
CASSQASGGAGTQYF
TGCGCCAGCAGCCAGGCTAGCGGGGGGGCCGGTACGCAGTATTTT
>TRBV13|12|TRBJ1-3|NA|NA
CASSLRGNTIYF
TGTGCCAGCAGCTTACGGGGAAACACCATATATTTT
>TRBV7-2|15|TRBJ1-3|NA|NA
CASSPGQNSGNTIYF
TGTGCCAGCAGCCCAGGACAGAACTCTGGAAACACCATATATTTT
>TRBV13|15|TRBJ2-1|NA|NA
CASSTRLGSYNEQFF
TGTGCCAGCAGCACACGACTAGGGTCCTACAATGAGCAGTTCTTC